These 7 T cell receptor beta chains came from one sample sequenced in a study of T cells after yellow fever vaccination. TCRdb re-analysed the 5' RACE reads in MiXCR, keeping a single row per CDR3 protein. The sample yields over 100,000 distinct CDR3 sequences, roughly 8.9% seen once. The input for sequencing was CD8+ T cells sorted from PBMCs, taken 45 days after the yellow fever booster vaccination. Receptor source: a man aged 25-45 years who received the YFV17D yellow fever vaccine.

This clonotype was seen ten or more times. The chain carries TRBV12-3 or TRBV12-4 and TRBJ2-7; unclear D gene. Trimming stripped 6 bases from V and 4 bases from J, with 10 bases between. The CDR3 has 12 amino acids. The CDR3 loop is CASRGMGYEQYF. CDR3 sequence (DNA): TGTGCCAGCAGAGGTATGGGTTACGAGCAGTACTTC.

This clonotype was recorded many times. CDR3 nucleotide sequence: TGCGCCAGCAGCCAAACATCGGGGGGGTACGAGCAGTACTTC. The encoded protein is CASSQTSGGYEQYF. This chain uses TRBV4-3 with TRBJ2-7; TRBD2 agrees at 8 bases. This CDR3 is built from 14 residues. Germline CDR1 and CDR2: LGHNA and YSLEER. V shed 2 bases and J 4 bases; nucleotides not matched to a gene: 4.

This clonotype has at least ten counts. The chain links TRBV9 to TRBJ2-1, with 11 bases that match TRBD2. The CDR3 loop spans 15 amino acids. With 3 bases clipped from V and 9 bases from J, the junction kept 8 bases outside the gene matches. Germline V gene lookup returns CDR1 SGDLS and CDR2 YYNGEE. This chain's CDR3 is CASSGGTSGTGEQFF. In DNA form, the CDR3 reads TGTGCCAGCAGCGGGGGGACTAGCGGAACAGGTGAGCAGTTCTTC. Supplemented by reference TRBV9 and TRBJ2-1, the full variable domain reads DSGVTQTPKHLITATGQRVTLRCSPRSGDLSVYWYQQSLDQGLQFLIQYYNGEERAKGNILERFSAQQFPDLHSELNLSSLELGDSALYFCASSGGTSGTGEQFFGPGTRLTVL.

This clonotype was seen at least ten times. The chain combines TRBV20-1 with TRBJ1-5; TRBD1 matches 7 bases. V gave up 1 base and J gave up 0 bases; unmatched junction bases: 6. The germline V gene has CDR1 DFQATT and CDR2 SNEGSKA (reference sequence). The CDR3 is 16 residues long. The CDR3 loop is CSARVRDSYSNQPQHF. The DNA of the CDR3 is TGCAGTGCTAGAGTTCGGGACAGTTATAGCAATCAGCCCCAGCATTTT.

The V and J genes are TRBV6-2 or TRBV6-3 and TRBJ2-1; D unresolved. The CDR3 extends over 12 amino acids. Germline CDR1 is MNHEY and CDR2 is SVGEGT. Trimming took off 5 bases at V and 9 bases at J, with 11 bases between the two ends. DNA of the CDR3: TGTGCCAGCAGTACTACTCTACTTGAGCAGTTCTTC. It codes for CASSTTLLEQFF.

This clonotype occurred a few times. The rearrangement joins TRBV20-1 to TRBJ2-7; TRBD2 matches at 10 bases. The CDR3 consists of 14 residues. The V gene's germline CDR1 is DFQATT and CDR2 SNEGSKA (reference sequence). Losses at the gene ends were 4 bases for V and 1 base for J; bases not matched to a gene: 4. The CDR3: CSANGLAESYEQYF. The CDR3 coding sequence is TGCAGTGCTAACGGACTAGCGGAATCCTACGAGCAGTACTTC.

In this sample, this clonotype turned up a few times. The chain links TRBV30 to TRBJ2-1; D perhaps matches TRBD2 (5 bases). Germline CDR1 is GTSNPN and CDR2 is SVGIG (reference sequence). V lost 5 bases and J lost 7, with 18 bases in between. The CDR3 runs to 14 residues. The CDR3 protein is CAWGVGYGKNEQFF. Here the CDR3 DNA reads TGTGCCTGGGGAGTAGGGTACGGGAAAAATGAGCAGTTCTTC.